This T cell receptor beta chain appears in the sequencing data of a study of T cell responses to AZD1222 COVID-19 vaccine. Background on the study: Pooled samples include second doses given at about 4 or 12 weeks.

Sequencing was performed with immunoSEQ multiplex PCR; in TCRdb, only in-frame clones are kept and a portion is missing. The table lists over 85,000 clones, about 90% of them singletons. Specimen: peripheral blood, collected on day 0 of AZD1222 vaccination. The sequence was obtained from an adult in good health.

This chain's CDR3 is CASKGSGNSYNSPLHF. In DNA form, the CDR3 reads TGTGCCAGCAAAGGTTCAGGGAACTCCTATAATTCACCCCTCCACTTT. The chain couples TRBV28 to TRBJ1-6; perhaps TRBD1 as D (5 bases). The CDR3 loop spans 16 amino acids. In germline, CDR1 is MDHEN, CDR2 SYDVKM. V was trimmed by 7 bases and J by 0 bases, leaving 13 bases between them.